This is a list of T cell receptor beta chains from one sample in a study of blood T cells in healthy people across ages. TCRdb redid the calling of the 5' RACE reads with MiXCR, one entry per CDR3 protein. The sample contains about 560,000 distinct CDR3 sequences, about 27% of which appear only once. These data also formed part of another study, on T cells of mothers and their children.

The sequenced sample was blood. Receptors originate from a boy between 2 and 15 years old in good health. The CDR3 runs from the conserved cysteine through the conserved F or W. The order of the fields is D gene, J gene, V gene, clone size, CDR3 protein, CDR3 DNA. D genes are given only for firm matches. Rows may omit the clone size; those that give it use once, few, many or a size class.

D gene: NA; J gene: TRBJ2-1; V gene: TRBV6-2/TRBV6-3; clone size: medium-sized; CDR3 protein: CASSPSRSSYNEQFF; CDR3 DNA: TGTGCCAGCAGTCCCTCTAGAAGCTCCTACAATGAGCAGTTCTTC
D gene: TRBD1; J gene: TRBJ2-7; V gene: TRBV19; clone size: few; CDR3 protein: CASSPETGVTHEQYF; CDR3 DNA: TGTGCCAGTAGTCCCGAGACAGGGGTCACCCACGAGCAGTACTTC
D gene: TRBD2; J gene: TRBJ2-3; V gene: TRBV10-1; clone size: NA; CDR3 protein: CASSEDLAATDTQYF; CDR3 DNA: TGCGCCAGCAGTGAGGATCTAGCGGCCACAGATACGCAGTATTTT
D gene: NA; J gene: TRBJ1-1; V gene: TRBV7-2; clone size: once; CDR3 protein: CASSSRRDTEAFF; CDR3 DNA: TGTGCCAGCAGCTCCCGGCGTGACACTGAAGCTTTCTTT
D gene: NA; J gene: TRBJ1-1; V gene: TRBV5-1; clone size: NA; CDR3 protein: CASSLSGILNTEAFF; CDR3 DNA: TGCGCCAGCAGCTTGTCAGGGATTTTGAACACTGAAGCTTTCTTT
D gene: TRBD2; J gene: TRBJ2-5; V gene: TRBV9; clone size: NA; CDR3 protein: CASSGTSGRAGETQYF; CDR3 DNA: TGTGCCAGCAGCGGGACTAGCGGGAGGGCCGGGGAGACCCAGTACTTC
D gene: TRBD2; J gene: TRBJ2-3; V gene: TRBV20-1; clone size: NA; CDR3 protein: CSAPGNAGDTDTQYF; CDR3 DNA: TGCAGTGCCCCTGGGAATGCGGGGGACACAGATACGCAGTATTTT
D gene: NA; J gene: TRBJ2-1; V gene: TRBV16; clone size: NA; CDR3 protein: CASSQSPSGGTYNEQFF; CDR3 DNA: TGTGCCAGCAGCCAATCTCCGTCAGGGGGGACTTACAATGAGCAGTTCTTC
D gene: NA; J gene: TRBJ1-2; V gene: TRBV7-6; clone size: few; CDR3 protein: CASSLGRRGRDYGYTF; CDR3 DNA: TGTGCCAGCAGCTTAGGGAGGAGGGGCAGGGACTATGGCTACACCTTC
D gene: NA; J gene: TRBJ2-7; V gene: TRBV25-1; clone size: NA; CDR3 protein: CASSESRSRRYEQYF; CDR3 DNA: TGTGCCAGCAGTGAATCCCGAAGCAGAAGATACGAGCAGTACTTC
D gene: TRBD2; J gene: TRBJ2-5; V gene: TRBV5-1; clone size: NA; CDR3 protein: CASSSFSGRDQETQYF; CDR3 DNA: TGCGCCAGCAGCTCCTTTAGCGGGAGAGACCAAGAGACCCAGTACTTC
D gene: NA; J gene: TRBJ2-7; V gene: TRBV29-1; clone size: NA; CDR3 protein: CSVGNREIGVQYF; CDR3 DNA: TGCAGCGTTGGGAACAGGGAAATAGGAGTGCAGTACTTC
D gene: TRBD1; J gene: TRBJ2-5; V gene: TRBV20-1; clone size: few; CDR3 protein: CSVLGTAQETQYF; CDR3 DNA: TGCAGTGTATTAGGGACAGCCCAAGAGACCCAGTACTTC
D gene: TRBD2; J gene: TRBJ2-2; V gene: TRBV6-5; clone size: NA; CDR3 protein: CASTGLAGTGELFF; CDR3 DNA: TGTGCCAGCACGGGACTAGCGGGAACCGGGGAGCTGTTTTTT
D gene: NA; J gene: TRBJ1-5; V gene: TRBV21-1; clone size: NA; CDR3 protein: CASSKGQGQPQHF; CDR3 DNA: TGTGCCAGCAGCAAGGGACAGGGTCAGCCCCAGCATTTT
D gene: TRBD2; J gene: TRBJ2-1; V gene: TRBV7-2; clone size: NA; CDR3 protein: CASSSHSGSPYNEQFF; CDR3 DNA: TGTGCCAGCAGCTCCCATAGCGGGAGCCCCTACAATGAGCAGTTCTTC
D gene: NA; J gene: TRBJ2-7; V gene: TRBV7-9; clone size: NA; CDR3 protein: CASSSGPDLAF; CDR3 DNA: TGTGCCAGCAGCTCCGGGCCGGATTTGGCGTTC
D gene: NA; J gene: TRBJ2-7; V gene: TRBV9; clone size: few; CDR3 protein: CASSVADGYEQYF; CDR3 DNA: TGTGCCAGCAGCGTAGCGGATGGCTACGAGCAGTACTTC
D gene: TRBD1; J gene: TRBJ2-1; V gene: TRBV6-6; clone size: few; CDR3 protein: CASSHYRGHLRNEQFF; CDR3 DNA: TGTGCCAGCAGTCATTACAGGGGACACCTGAGGAATGAGCAGTTCTTC
D gene: NA; J gene: TRBJ2-3; V gene: TRBV7-2; clone size: NA; CDR3 protein: CASSLGPGPSVDTQYF; CDR3 DNA: TGTGCCAGCAGCTTAGGCCCAGGACCCTCGGTAGATACGCAGTATTTT
D gene: TRBD1; J gene: TRBJ1-2; V gene: TRBV10-3; clone size: NA; CDR3 protein: CAISEHPGTGDSMYGYTF; CDR3 DNA: TGTGCCATCAGTGAACACCCCGGGACAGGGGATTCGATGTATGGCTACACCTTC
D gene: NA; J gene: TRBJ2-5; V gene: TRBV3-1; clone size: NA; CDR3 protein: CASSPPGLVREQYF; CDR3 DNA: TGTGCCAGCAGCCCTCCGGGATTAGTCCGGGAGCAGTACTTC
D gene: NA; J gene: TRBJ2-3; V gene: TRBV20-1; clone size: NA; CDR3 protein: CSAGIPDVDTDTQYF; CDR3 DNA: TGCAGTGCTGGAATTCCGGACGTAGACACAGATACGCAGTATTTT
D gene: TRBD2; J gene: TRBJ2-2; V gene: TRBV2; clone size: few; CDR3 protein: CASGGDRNTGELFF; CDR3 DNA: TGTGCCAGCGGGGGGGATCGGAACACCGGGGAGCTGTTTTTT
D gene: TRBD1; J gene: TRBJ2-7; V gene: TRBV4-1; clone size: NA; CDR3 protein: CASSPAPGQGYEQYF; CDR3 DNA: TGCGCCAGCAGCCCCGCACCGGGACAGGGGTACGAGCAGTACTTC
D gene: TRBD1; J gene: TRBJ2-5; V gene: TRBV19; clone size: NA; CDR3 protein: CASRGQGLAETQYF; CDR3 DNA: TGTGCCAGTAGGGGACAGGGCCTCGCAGAGACCCAGTACTTC
D gene: TRBD2; J gene: TRBJ2-7; V gene: TRBV4-1; clone size: NA; CDR3 protein: CASSHPTSGGTVYEQYF; CDR3 DNA: TGCGCCAGCAGCCACCCGACTAGCGGGGGGACCGTCTACGAGCAGTACTTC
D gene: TRBD1; J gene: TRBJ2-2; V gene: TRBV2; clone size: NA; CDR3 protein: CASSVGTVVSGELFF; CDR3 DNA: TGTGCCAGCAGCGTAGGGACAGTGGTTTCGGGGGAGCTGTTTTTT
D gene: TRBD1; J gene: TRBJ2-7; V gene: TRBV11-2; clone size: few; CDR3 protein: CASSLTGNYEQYF; CDR3 DNA: TGTGCCAGCAGCTTGACAGGGAACTACGAGCAGTACTTC
D gene: TRBD1; J gene: TRBJ2-6; V gene: TRBV18; clone size: NA; CDR3 protein: CASSLRQGTSGANVLTF; CDR3 DNA: TGTGCCAGCTCACTAAGACAGGGAACCTCTGGGGCCAACGTCCTGACTTTC
D gene: NA; J gene: TRBJ2-7; V gene: TRBV27; clone size: NA; CDR3 protein: CASSLVADNSYEQYF; CDR3 DNA: TGTGCCAGCAGTTTGGTCGCCGACAACTCCTACGAGCAGTACTTC
D gene: TRBD1; J gene: TRBJ1-4; V gene: TRBV6-5; clone size: NA; CDR3 protein: CASSPTGTGDEKLFF; CDR3 DNA: TGTGCCAGCAGCCCTACCGGGACAGGGGATGAAAAACTGTTTTTT
D gene: TRBD2; J gene: TRBJ2-1; V gene: TRBV6-1; clone size: NA; CDR3 protein: CASSEPSGGYNEQFF; CDR3 DNA: TGTGCCAGCAGTGAACCGAGCGGGGGGTACAATGAGCAGTTCTTC
D gene: NA; J gene: TRBJ2-6; V gene: TRBV20-1; clone size: NA; CDR3 protein: CSAATGPGANVLTF; CDR3 DNA: TGCAGTGCCGCGACAGGCCCAGGGGCCAACGTCCTGACTTTC
D gene: NA; J gene: TRBJ1-1; V gene: TRBV29-1; clone size: NA; CDR3 protein: CSGGWNQRNTEAFF; CDR3 DNA: TGCAGCGGTGGTTGGAACCAAAGAAACACTGAAGCTTTCTTT
D gene: TRBD2; J gene: TRBJ2-3; V gene: TRBV15; clone size: medium-sized; CDR3 protein: CATSRSSGSADTQYF; CDR3 DNA: TGTGCCACCAGCAGATCTAGCGGGAGCGCAGATACGCAGTATTTT
D gene: TRBD2; J gene: TRBJ2-1; V gene: TRBV4-3; clone size: few; CDR3 protein: CASSARQGLAGGDEQFF; CDR3 DNA: TGCGCCAGCAGCGCCCGACAGGGACTAGCGGGAGGGGATGAGCAGTTCTTC
D gene: TRBD2; J gene: TRBJ2-3; V gene: TRBV9; clone size: few; CDR3 protein: CASSVGLADRTDTQYF; CDR3 DNA: TGTGCCAGCAGCGTGGGACTAGCGGACCGCACAGATACGCAGTATTTT
D gene: TRBD2; J gene: TRBJ2-1; V gene: TRBV20-1; clone size: few; CDR3 protein: CSASRVRERYNEQFF; CDR3 DNA: TGCAGTGCGTCGAGAGTGCGGGAGCGGTACAATGAGCAGTTCTTC
D gene: TRBD2; J gene: TRBJ2-3; V gene: TRBV11-2; clone size: few; CDR3 protein: CASSPLRRREPTDTQYF; CDR3 DNA: TGTGCCAGCAGCCCACTCCGGCGGCGGGAGCCCACAGATACGCAGTATTTT
D gene: NA; J gene: TRBJ2-3; V gene: TRBV2; clone size: few; CDR3 protein: CARGSSTDTQYF; CDR3 DNA: TGTGCCAGGGGTTCGTCCACAGATACGCAGTATTTT